This is a list of T cell receptor beta chains from one sample in a study of T-cell reconstitution after alpha-beta-depleted transplantation in children. A single record per CDR3 protein comes from TCRdb applying MiXCR to the PCR reads. The sample contains 250,000 to 350,000 distinct CDR3 sequences, more than 8% of which appear only once. The material sequenced was PBMCs from the stem cell graft donor, taken from the stem cell graft. Receptor source: a human donor who donated a stem cell graft to a child with SCID. Both conserved end residues are part of each CDR3. The D gene is left open where the match is weak. Clone size is given for some rows only: seen once, a few or many times, or a class if the clone is expanded.

>TRBJ1-6|TRBV20-1|NA|NA
CSASAAGESPLHF
TGCAGTGCTAGTGCGGCAGGGGAATCACCCCTCCACTTT
>TRBJ2-1|TRBV3-1|NA|many
CASSQDPRSYNEQFF
TGTGCCAGCAGCCAAGATCCCAGATCCTACAATGAGCAGTTCTTC
>TRBJ1-3|TRBV12-3/TRBV12-4|NA|many
CASTYGGNTIYF
TGTGCCAGCACTTACGGTGGAAACACCATATATTTT
>TRBJ2-2|TRBV18|NA|few
CASSPLPGADTGELFF
TGTGCCAGCTCACCACTTCCAGGGGCGGACACCGGGGAGCTGTTTTTT
>TRBJ2-2|TRBV5-1|NA|few
CASSLDDTGELFF
TGCGCCAGCAGCTTGGACGACACCGGGGAGCTGTTTTTT
>TRBJ2-7|TRBV7-2|TRBD2|NA
CASSYRQGRDEQYF
TGTGCCAGCAGCTACCGACAAGGGAGGGACGAGCAGTACTTC
>TRBJ2-7|TRBV9|TRBD2|few
CASSVGTSGAYEQYF
TGTGCCAGCAGCGTGGGGACTAGCGGGGCCTACGAGCAGTACTTC
>TRBJ2-3|TRBV12-3/TRBV12-4|NA|NA
CASSSNPYTQYF
TGTGCCAGCAGTTCGAACCCATATACGCAGTATTTT
>TRBJ1-6|TRBV5-1|NA|many
CASSLGQEYSPLHF
TGCGCCAGCAGCTTGGGACAGGAATATTCACCCCTCCACTTT
>TRBJ1-5|TRBV14|TRBD1|NA
CASSQPGQGDWSNQPQHF
TGTGCCAGCAGCCAACCGGGACAGGGGGATTGGAGCAATCAGCCCCAGCATTTT
>TRBJ2-5|TRBV7-2|TRBD2|NA
CASSKGLAGMLETQYF
TGTGCCAGCAGCAAGGGACTAGCGGGGATGTTAGAGACCCAGTACTTC
>TRBJ1-1|TRBV10-3|NA|few
CAITSQSDVEAFF
TGTGCCATCACCTCGCAGTCGGACGTGGAAGCTTTCTTT
>TRBJ1-4|TRBV9|NA|few
CASSVGIAAGAREKLFF
TGTGCCAGCAGCGTAGGGATCGCGGCAGGGGCAAGGGAAAAACTGTTTTTT
>TRBJ1-1|TRBV19|NA|few
CASNDRDRIFLGNTEAFF
TGTGCCAGTAACGACCGAGACAGAATCTTTCTAGGGAACACTGAAGCTTTCTTT
>TRBJ2-1|TRBV7-3|NA|NA
CASSLGGAVQYGEQFF
TGTGCCAGCAGCTTAGGGGGGGCCGTTCAATACGGTGAGCAGTTCTTC
>TRBJ1-2|TRBV18|NA|few
CASSPSLDRSTYGYTF
TGTGCCAGCTCACCAAGTCTCGACCGATCCACCTATGGCTACACCTTC
>TRBJ2-1|TRBV14|TRBD1|many
CASSQDEGTGGIHNEQFF
TGTGCCAGCAGCCAAGATGAGGGCACAGGGGGTATTCACAATGAGCAGTTCTTC
>TRBJ2-1|TRBV12-3/TRBV12-4|TRBD2|few
CASSLGGGANEQFF
TGTGCCAGCAGTTTGGGCGGGGGGGCGAATGAGCAGTTCTTC
>TRBJ2-3|TRBV21-1|NA|NA
CASSPQRGRCSTDTQYF
TGTGCCAGCAGCCCCCAGAGGGGGCGATGCAGCACAGATACGCAGTATTTT
>TRBJ2-5|TRBV12-3/TRBV12-4|TRBD1|NA
CASNTLGTGEETQYF
TGTGCCAGCAATACTCTCGGGACAGGGGAAGAGACCCAGTACTTC
>TRBJ2-7|TRBV12-3/TRBV12-4|NA|few
CASSWLQGSEQYF
TGTGCCAGCAGTTGGCTTCAGGGATCCGAGCAGTACTTC
>TRBJ2-7|TRBV10-3|NA|NA
CAISESGTGATYEQYF
TGTGCCATCAGTGAGTCGGGGACGGGGGCGACCTACGAGCAGTACTTC
>TRBJ2-5|TRBV4-1|NA|NA
CASSLYDAGETQYF
TGCGCCAGCAGCCTTTACGACGCCGGCGAGACCCAGTACTTC
>TRBJ1-1|TRBV15|NA|few
CATVPLGGTEAFF
TGTGCCACCGTACCCTTGGGGGGAACTGAAGCTTTCTTT
>TRBJ2-2|TRBV7-2|TRBD2|many
CASSLSGGANTGELFF
TGTGCCAGCAGCTTAAGCGGGGGGGCGAACACCGGGGAGCTGTTTTTT
>TRBJ2-7|TRBV19|NA|many
CATMEGDSSYEQYF
TGTGCCACTATGGAGGGGGATAGCTCCTACGAGCAGTACTTC
>TRBJ1-3|TRBV2|NA|many
CAVTRTTGNTIYF
TGTGCCGTAACAAGGACAACGGGAAACACCATATATTTT
>TRBJ2-2|TRBV5-6|NA|NA
CASSPTGATGELFF
TGTGCCAGCAGCCCAACCGGGGCCACCGGGGAGCTGTTTTTT
>TRBJ2-5|TRBV5-1|NA|many
CASTLYGRETQYF
TGCGCCAGCACCCTTTACGGCAGAGAGACCCAGTACTTC
>TRBJ2-3|TRBV12-3/TRBV12-4|NA|NA
CASTLSTVTVTDTQYF
TGTGCCAGCACCCTATCGACTGTTACTGTCACAGATACGCAGTATTTT
>TRBJ1-4|TRBV6-1|NA|many
CASSEATPGGGEKLFF
TGTGCCAGCAGTGAGGCCACGCCCGGAGGGGGTGAAAAACTGTTTTTT
>TRBJ2-3|TRBV5-1|TRBD2|many
CASSPFSGAGTDTQYF
TGCGCCAGCAGCCCATTTAGCGGGGCGGGCACAGATACGCAGTATTTT
>TRBJ2-3|TRBV5-1|NA|NA
CASSGLVTDTQYF
TGCGCCAGCAGCGGACTGGTCACAGATACGCAGTATTTT
>TRBJ2-5|TRBV5-1|TRBD1|few
CASSRQGGLQETQYF
TGCGCCAGCAGCCGACAGGGGGGTCTGCAAGAGACCCAGTACTTC
>TRBJ2-7|TRBV6-5|NA|few
CASSYDPYYEQYF
TGTGCCAGCAGTTACGACCCGTACTACGAGCAGTACTTC
>TRBJ1-5|TRBV5-6|TRBD1|NA
CASSLAGQGEQPQHF
TGTGCCAGCAGCTTGGCGGGACAGGGGGAACAGCCCCAGCATTTT
>TRBJ2-1|TRBV7-3|TRBD2|NA
CASSLWSGEGEQFF
TGTGCCAGCAGCTTATGGAGTGGGGAGGGCGAGCAGTTCTTC
>TRBJ1-1|TRBV5-1|TRBD1|NA
CASSLLRTGGVTEAFF
TGCGCCAGCAGCCTACTTCGGACAGGGGGCGTCACTGAAGCTTTCTTT
>TRBJ2-7|TRBV12-3/TRBV12-4|TRBD2|NA
CASRRYHSGGAYEQYF
TGTGCCAGCAGACGCTACCATAGCGGGGGGGCGTACGAGCAGTACTTC
>TRBJ2-6|TRBV29-1|NA|many
CSVRSSIQSGANVLTF
TGCAGCGTCCGGTCATCTATTCAATCTGGGGCCAACGTCCTGACTTTC
>TRBJ2-1|TRBV4-1|TRBD2|many
CASSPTSGNYNEQFF
TGCGCCAGCAGCCCAACTAGCGGCAACTACAATGAGCAGTTCTTC
>TRBJ2-2|TRBV5-1|TRBD1|NA
CASSDIKTGANGELFF
TGCGCCAGCAGCGACATTAAGACAGGGGCGAACGGGGAGCTGTTTTTT
>TRBJ1-2|TRBV3-1|NA|many
CASSHGMPYGYTF
TGTGCCAGCAGCCATGGAATGCCCTATGGCTACACCTTC
>TRBJ2-5|TRBV12-3/TRBV12-4|TRBD1|NA
CASSPGQGLALPLETQYF
TGTGCCAGCAGCCCCGGACAGGGTTTGGCCCTCCCGCTGGAGACCCAGTACTTC
>TRBJ1-1|TRBV5-1|TRBD1|many
CASSPGQEMTEAFF
TGCGCCAGCAGCCCCGGACAGGAGATGACTGAAGCTTTCTTT
>TRBJ2-7|TRBV13|TRBD1|many
CASSLARTGLNYEQYF
TGTGCCAGCAGCTTAGCTCGGACAGGGCTTAATTACGAGCAGTACTTC
>TRBJ2-1|TRBV12-3/TRBV12-4|NA|many
CASSLAGHDEQFF
TGTGCCAGCAGTTTGGCAGGCCATGATGAGCAGTTCTTC
>TRBJ1-1|TRBV9|TRBD1|NA
CASSASGGSMNTEAFF
TGTGCCAGCAGCGCCTCAGGGGGCTCAATGAACACTGAAGCTTTCTTT
>TRBJ1-2|TRBV12-3/TRBV12-4|NA|few
CASSLGGGPGTF
TGTGCCAGCAGTTTAGGAGGAGGCCCGGGTACCTTC
>TRBJ1-3|TRBV7-3|NA|NA
CASSLSPGSGNTIYF
TGTGCCAGCAGCTTAAGTCCAGGGTCTGGAAACACCATATATTTT
>TRBJ2-5|TRBV7-2|NA|many
CASSLGRGGGETQYF
TGTGCCAGCAGCTTAGGTCGTGGGGGAGGAGAGACCCAGTACTTC